This T cell receptor (beta chain) was profiled in a study of T-cell memory formation after mild COVID-19. The CDR3 is 17 residues long. Between the trimmed V and J ends, which lost 0 bases and 4 bases, there was a span of 14 bases. The germline gives CDR1 SGHRS, CDR2 YFSETQ. Each CDR3 protein is one row after TCRdb ran MiXCR on the 5' RACE reads. Here the sample spans approximately 570,000 distinct CDR3 sequences, 15% to 20% being singletons. This clonotype came up many times. Sequenced material: PBMCs or a T cell subset sorted from them (not recorded which). The rearrangement links TRBV5-1 to TRBJ2-6, with TRBD2 as a possible D gene (5 bases). The TCR was taken from an adult woman who had mild COVID-19 (a few samples of this study predate the infection). Cell type and time point are not known. The CDR3, as DNA: TGCGCCAGCAGCTTGGAATTACGGGGTTTCGGGGCCAACGTCCTGACTTTC. Translation gives CASSLELRGFGANVLTF.